Listed below are T cell receptor beta chains from one sample, sequenced in a study of technical replicates of blood from a handful of donors. TCRdb's table, derived via immunoSEQ multiplex PCR, lists solely in-frame clones and lacks some. The sample yields over 70,000 clones, approximately 95% seen once. Sequenced material: T cells isolated from PBMCs. The receptors derive from a human donor in good health. CDR3s include the opening cysteine and the closing phenylalanine or tryptophan. Each record gives: D gene, clone size, V gene, J gene, CDR3 DNA, CDR3 protein. The D gene is left open where the match is weak. The size of a clone is reported for some rows only, either as once, few or many, or as a class for expanded clones.

d_gene: -; abundance: -; v_gene: TRBV5-8; j_gene: TRBJ1-5; CDR3nt: TGTGCCAGCAGCTCCGGAGGACGGTTATTCAATCAGCCCCAGCATTTT; CDR3aa: CASSSGGRLFNQPQHF
d_gene: -; abundance: -; v_gene: TRBV5-6; j_gene: TRBJ2-3; CDR3nt: TGTGCCAGCAGCTTGAAGGGGGTCACAGATACGCAGTATTTT; CDR3aa: CASSLKGVTDTQYF
d_gene: TRBD1; abundance: once; v_gene: TRBV7-8; j_gene: TRBJ2-1; CDR3nt: TGTGCCAGCAGCTTGTTTTCATGGACAGGGGGCTCCTACAATGAGCAGTTCTTC; CDR3aa: CASSLFSWTGGSYNEQFF
d_gene: TRBD1; abundance: -; v_gene: TRBV2; j_gene: TRBJ1-2; CDR3nt: TGTGCCAGCAGCAACCCGGGACAGGGGGACTATGGCTACACCTTC; CDR3aa: CASSNPGQGDYGYTF
d_gene: -; abundance: -; v_gene: TRBV12-1; j_gene: TRBJ2-1; CDR3nt: TGTGCCAGCAGCTCCCGCCGGGACAGGGACAATGAGCAGTTCTTC; CDR3aa: CASSSRRDRDNEQFF
d_gene: -; abundance: -; v_gene: TRBV11-3; j_gene: TRBJ2-7; CDR3nt: TGTGCCAGCAGCTTTGGACTCTACGAGCAGTACTTC; CDR3aa: CASSFGLYEQYF
d_gene: TRBD1; abundance: -; v_gene: TRBV28; j_gene: TRBJ1-2; CDR3nt: TGTGCCAGCAGTATGACAGGGGGCCTTGATGGCTACACCTTC; CDR3aa: CASSMTGGLDGYTF
d_gene: TRBD2; abundance: -; v_gene: TRBV4-1; j_gene: TRBJ2-3; CDR3nt: TGCGCCAGCAGCCAGGGACTAGGAGTACCAGATACGCAGTATTTT; CDR3aa: CASSQGLGVPDTQYF
d_gene: -; abundance: -; v_gene: TRBV5-1; j_gene: TRBJ2-5; CDR3nt: TGCGCCAGCAGCTTGGCCCAGGGGATGAGAGAGACCCAGTACTTC; CDR3aa: CASSLAQGMRETQYF
d_gene: -; abundance: -; v_gene: TRBV5-8; j_gene: TRBJ2-2; CDR3nt: TGTGCCAGCACCCCCACTGTTACCGGGGAGCTGTTTTTT; CDR3aa: CASTPTVTGELFF
d_gene: -; abundance: once; v_gene: TRBV5-4; j_gene: TRBJ2-3; CDR3nt: TGTGCCAGCAGCTTGGCCTCGTTAGCACGAGAAGATACGCAGTATTTT; CDR3aa: CASSLASLAREDTQYF
d_gene: -; abundance: -; v_gene: TRBV7-3; j_gene: TRBJ2-1; CDR3nt: TGTGCCAGCAGATCAGGGGCGGACAATGAGCAGTTCTTC; CDR3aa: CASRSGADNEQFF
d_gene: -; abundance: once; v_gene: TRBV6-1; j_gene: TRBJ1-2; CDR3nt: TGTGCCAGCAGTGAAGATTACTGGGGCGGCTACACCTTC; CDR3aa: CASSEDYWGGYTF
d_gene: TRBD2; abundance: -; v_gene: TRBV14; j_gene: TRBJ2-3; CDR3nt: TGTGCCAGCAGCCAAGGCTCTAGCGGGAGCACAGATACGCAGTATTTT; CDR3aa: CASSQGSSGSTDTQYF
d_gene: TRBD2; abundance: -; v_gene: TRBV5-1; j_gene: TRBJ2-1; CDR3nt: TGCGCCAGCAGCTTACCTAGCGGGAGGGTAAATGAGCAGTTCTTC; CDR3aa: CASSLPSGRVNEQFF
d_gene: TRBD2; abundance: -; v_gene: TRBV14; j_gene: TRBJ2-3; CDR3nt: TGTGCCAGCAGCTCATACCTGAGCGGGACTAACACAGATACGCAGTATTTT; CDR3aa: CASSSYLSGTNTDTQYF
d_gene: -; abundance: -; v_gene: TRBV7-3; j_gene: TRBJ2-3; CDR3nt: TGTGCCAGCAGCTTAGGAAGTCTAGGCACAGATACGCAGTATTTT; CDR3aa: CASSLGSLGTDTQYF
d_gene: TRBD1; abundance: -; v_gene: TRBV27; j_gene: TRBJ1-5; CDR3nt: TGTGCCAGCAGTAGCCACCGGGACAGGGGGCATCAGCCCCAGCATTTT; CDR3aa: CASSSHRDRGHQPQHF
d_gene: TRBD2; abundance: -; v_gene: TRBV7-6; j_gene: TRBJ2-1; CDR3nt: TGTGCCAGCAGCTTAGCGCTAGCGGGAGGGGACAATGAGCAGTTCTTC; CDR3aa: CASSLALAGGDNEQFF
d_gene: -; abundance: -; v_gene: TRBV7-9; j_gene: TRBJ2-7; CDR3nt: TGTGCCAGCAGCTTTGAGGAGGGTTACGAGCAGTACTTC; CDR3aa: CASSFEEGYEQYF
d_gene: -; abundance: -; v_gene: TRBV4-2; j_gene: TRBJ2-2; CDR3nt: TGTGCCAGCAGCCAAGGGGGCCAGGACACCGGGGAGCTGTTTTTT; CDR3aa: CASSQGGQDTGELFF
d_gene: -; abundance: -; v_gene: TRBV19; j_gene: TRBJ1-5; CDR3nt: TGTGCCAGTAGTATAGTCGGGGAGTGGCAGCCCCAGCATTTT; CDR3aa: CASSIVGEWQPQHF
d_gene: -; abundance: -; v_gene: TRBV6-1; j_gene: TRBJ1-5; CDR3nt: TGTGCCAGCAGTCAAAGGGGGTTAAGCAATCAGCCCCAGCATTTT; CDR3aa: CASSQRGLSNQPQHF
d_gene: TRBD1; abundance: -; v_gene: TRBV6-1; j_gene: TRBJ1-5; CDR3nt: TGTGCCAGCAGCGAGGACAGGGAAGGATTTCAGCCCCAGCATTTT; CDR3aa: CASSEDREGFQPQHF
d_gene: -; abundance: -; v_gene: TRBV6-9; j_gene: TRBJ2-1; CDR3nt: TGTGCCAGCCCTATCGAGCAGTTCTTC; CDR3aa: CASPIEQFF
d_gene: TRBD1; abundance: -; v_gene: TRBV18; j_gene: TRBJ2-7; CDR3nt: TGTGCCAGCTCACTAGGGGGACAGGGGGCGCGTCAGCAGTACTTC; CDR3aa: CASSLGGQGARQQYF
d_gene: TRBD2; abundance: -; v_gene: TRBV15; j_gene: TRBJ2-7; CDR3nt: TGTGCCACCAGCAGAGATCTAGCGGCAGGCGAGCAGTACTTC; CDR3aa: CATSRDLAAGEQYF
d_gene: -; abundance: -; v_gene: TRBV9; j_gene: TRBJ1-3; CDR3nt: TGTGCCAGCAGCGTATATACTTTTGGAAACACCATATATTTT; CDR3aa: CASSVYTFGNTIYF
d_gene: -; abundance: -; v_gene: TRBV5-1; j_gene: TRBJ2-2; CDR3nt: TGCGCCAGCAGCTGGAGCAGGGGGGATTTCGGGGAGCTGTTTTTT; CDR3aa: CASSWSRGDFGELFF
d_gene: TRBD1; abundance: -; v_gene: TRBV28; j_gene: TRBJ1-4; CDR3nt: TGTGCCAGCAGGCTACCGGGACAGACTAATGAAAAACTGTTTTTT; CDR3aa: CASRLPGQTNEKLFF
d_gene: -; abundance: -; v_gene: TRBV2; j_gene: TRBJ2-2; CDR3nt: TGTGCCAGCAAGTACGAGGGGGCCGGGGAGCTGTTTTTT; CDR3aa: CASKYEGAGELFF
d_gene: -; abundance: -; v_gene: TRBV6-1; j_gene: TRBJ2-7; CDR3nt: TGTGCCAGCAGTGAAGGTTCAGCCTACGAGCAGTACTTC; CDR3aa: CASSEGSAYEQYF
d_gene: TRBD1; abundance: -; v_gene: TRBV29-1; j_gene: TRBJ1-2; CDR3nt: TGCAGCGGGGGGACAGGGAGAGACTACACCTTC; CDR3aa: CSGGTGRDYTF
d_gene: TRBD1; abundance: -; v_gene: TRBV6-5; j_gene: TRBJ2-7; CDR3nt: TGTGCCAGCAGTTACGCGGGACAGGGCGACGAGCAGTACTTC; CDR3aa: CASSYAGQGDEQYF
d_gene: TRBD2; abundance: -; v_gene: TRBV27; j_gene: TRBJ2-7; CDR3nt: TGTGCCAGCAGTTTTGTAGGGGGACTAGACGAGCAGTACTTC; CDR3aa: CASSFVGGLDEQYF
d_gene: -; abundance: -; v_gene: TRBV29-1; j_gene: TRBJ1-2; CDR3nt: TGCAGCGCTAGTAAAGTTAACTATGGCTACACCTTC; CDR3aa: CSASKVNYGYTF
d_gene: -; abundance: -; v_gene: TRBV6-6; j_gene: TRBJ2-1; CDR3nt: TGTGCCAGCAGTAGCCCCAGGGAATCCTACAATGAGCAGTTCTTC; CDR3aa: CASSSPRESYNEQFF
d_gene: -; abundance: -; v_gene: TRBV9; j_gene: TRBJ1-2; CDR3nt: TGTGCCAGCAGCGCTGATTTCGGACAATCAGCTAACTATGGCTACACCTTC; CDR3aa: CASSADFGQSANYGYTF
d_gene: TRBD2; abundance: -; v_gene: TRBV5-1; j_gene: TRBJ2-7; CDR3nt: TGCGCCAGCAGCTCCTATAGCGGGAGCTCCTACGAGCAGTACTTC; CDR3aa: CASSSYSGSSYEQYF
d_gene: TRBD1; abundance: -; v_gene: TRBV2; j_gene: TRBJ1-2; CDR3nt: TGTGCCAGCACCCTAGGACAGGGTGGAGGGTATGGCTACACCTTC; CDR3aa: CASTLGQGGGYGYTF
d_gene: -; abundance: once; v_gene: TRBV4-3; j_gene: TRBJ2-2; CDR3nt: TGCGCCAGCAGCCAGAACTCAGGAGGTGTGGGGGAGCTGTTTTTT; CDR3aa: CASSQNSGGVGELFF
d_gene: TRBD1; abundance: -; v_gene: TRBV30; j_gene: TRBJ1-5; CDR3nt: TGTGCCTGGAGTGAGCGACAGGGTATTCTCGGCAATCAGCCCCAGCATTTT; CDR3aa: CAWSERQGILGNQPQHF
d_gene: TRBD2; abundance: -; v_gene: TRBV7-6; j_gene: TRBJ2-3; CDR3nt: TGTGCCAGCAGTGCCGGGACTAGCGGCACAGATACGCAGTATTTT; CDR3aa: CASSAGTSGTDTQYF
d_gene: -; abundance: -; v_gene: TRBV11-2; j_gene: TRBJ2-7; CDR3nt: TGTGCCAGCACTGTCTCGAGAGGGCCCGCCTACGAGCAGTACTTC; CDR3aa: CASTVSRGPAYEQYF
d_gene: -; abundance: -; v_gene: TRBV21-1; j_gene: TRBJ1-5; CDR3nt: TGTGCCAGCAGCAAAGCGGGGGGGCCGGCGGGGGATAGCAATCAGCCCCAGCATTTT; CDR3aa: CASSKAGGPAGDSNQPQHF
d_gene: -; abundance: -; v_gene: TRBV5-1; j_gene: TRBJ2-7; CDR3nt: TGCGCCACCCGTTTAGGGGCCTCCGAGCAGTACTTC; CDR3aa: CATRLGASEQYF
d_gene: TRBD1; abundance: once; v_gene: TRBV27; j_gene: TRBJ1-5; CDR3nt: TGTGCCAGCAGTCCGGAGGGGGCTCCTAATCAGCCCCAGCATTTT; CDR3aa: CASSPEGAPNQPQHF
d_gene: TRBD1; abundance: -; v_gene: TRBV28; j_gene: TRBJ1-1; CDR3nt: TGTGCCAGCAGTTTCAGTGGACAGGGGTTAACTGAAGCTTTCTTT; CDR3aa: CASSFSGQGLTEAFF
d_gene: TRBD1; abundance: -; v_gene: TRBV6-6; j_gene: TRBJ1-2; CDR3nt: TGTGCCAGCAGTTACCAGACAGGGGATGGTTATGGCTACACCTTC; CDR3aa: CASSYQTGDGYGYTF
d_gene: -; abundance: -; v_gene: TRBV6-5; j_gene: TRBJ2-6; CDR3nt: TGTGCCAGCAGTTACGCGGCATCTGGGGCCAACGTCCTGACTTTC; CDR3aa: CASSYAASGANVLTF
d_gene: TRBD1; abundance: -; v_gene: TRBV6-1; j_gene: TRBJ1-2; CDR3nt: TGTGCCAGCAGCCGGGACAGGGGGACTATTGGCTACACCTTC; CDR3aa: CASSRDRGTIGYTF
d_gene: TRBD2; abundance: -; v_gene: TRBV11-2; j_gene: TRBJ2-1; CDR3nt: TGTGCCAGCAGCCCATCGGTCGGGACGGGAGGTGGGCAGTTCTTC; CDR3aa: CASSPSVGTGGGQFF
d_gene: -; abundance: -; v_gene: TRBV21-1; j_gene: TRBJ1-4; CDR3nt: TGTGCCAGCAGCAGAACTCGACACAGGAATGAAAAACTGTTTTTT; CDR3aa: CASSRTRHRNEKLFF
d_gene: TRBD1; abundance: -; v_gene: TRBV6-5; j_gene: TRBJ1-2; CDR3nt: TGTGCCAGCAGTCCCGGGACAGGGTTCGGCTACACCTTC; CDR3aa: CASSPGTGFGYTF
d_gene: -; abundance: -; v_gene: TRBV18; j_gene: TRBJ2-3; CDR3nt: TGTGCCAGCTCACAAACACAGGGTACGACAGATACGCAGTATTTT; CDR3aa: CASSQTQGTTDTQYF
d_gene: -; abundance: -; v_gene: TRBV10-3; j_gene: TRBJ1-1; CDR3nt: TGTGCCATCAGTGGGACAGATGGGAACACTGAAGCTTTCTTT; CDR3aa: CAISGTDGNTEAFF
d_gene: -; abundance: -; v_gene: TRBV27; j_gene: TRBJ2-3; CDR3nt: TGTGCCAGCAGTGCGACTAGAGCGCGGCCAGATACGCAGTATTTT; CDR3aa: CASSATRARPDTQYF